This T cell receptor beta chain was observed in a study of cytomegalovirus exposure and HLA in healthy donors. As for the study in general: Early release data held 85 million to 95 million unique TCRs from HLA-typed donors.

Study-wide points: Some TCR beta chains (over 150 of them) were listed as cytomegalovirus-associated. In a later analysis, V- and J-gene trimming of beta chains associated with a DCLRE1C missense variant, replicated independently.

This PCR relied on a set of 60 Vbeta primers and 13 Jbeta primers. Data came from immunoSEQ multiplex PCR; TCRdb stores just in-frame clones and leaves some out. This sample yields 150,000 to 200,000 clones, of which around nine tenths are seen a single time; roughly 1.7% belongs to the top ten. With regard to this clone: Its antigen is undetermined.

This CDR3 comprises 14 residues. Germline V gene lookup returns CDR1 SGHNT and CDR2 YYREEE (reference sequence). Trimming cost V 0 bases and J 7 bases; bases outside gene matches: 7. This rearrangement joins TRBV5-4 to TRBJ2-7; 7 bases are shared with TRBD1. This clonotype was obtained from a woman between 18 and 29 years old in good health and CMV-seronegative. Sequenced input: PBMCs. The DNA of the CDR3 is TGTGCCAGCAGCTTGGGACAGGGTGGTGGGGAGCAGTACTTC. It encodes CASSLGQGGGEQYF.